Below, 7 T cell receptor beta chains from the same sample are listed, as sequenced in a study of technical replicates of blood from a handful of donors listed by TCRdb under 2017. Library generation was performed with the immunoSEQ multiplex PCR assay. TCRdb stores this immuneACCESS table with in-frame sequences only. Part of the clones is absent; in the studies checked, under half of the shortfall reflects unresolved V genes, and no reason is known for the rest. Counted in this sample were tens of thousands of clones; over 85% of them appeared once. The top ten hold 0.2% to 0.3% of the sample. Sequencing was performed on T cells isolated from PBMCs. The receptors were gathered from a human donor in good health.

The chain joins TRBV7-9 to TRBJ2-1; 7 bases match TRBD2. The V gene end was trimmed by 5 bases and the J gene end by 7 bases; junction bases not matched to a gene: 8. The CDR3 is made up of 14 amino acids. Germline CDR1 is SEHNR and CDR2 is FQNEAQ (reference sequence). In DNA, the CDR3 is TGTGCCAGCAGCCCCCCACTAGCGCGGAATGAGCAGTTCTTC. This gives the protein CASSPPLARNEQFF. Filled out from reference TRBV7-9 and TRBJ2-1, the complete variable domain reads DTGVSQNPRHKITKRGQNVTFRCDPISEHNRLYWYRQTLGQGPEFLTYFQNEAQLEKSRLLSDRFSAERPKGSFSTLEIQRTEQGDSAMYLCASSPPLARNEQFFGPGTRLTVL.

This chain uses TRBV18 with TRBJ1-2, with TRBD1 identical over 8 bases. After removal of 3 bases from V and 5 bases from J, the junction contained 5 bases not matched to a gene. This CDR3 has 14 amino acids. Germline-derived CDR1 and CDR2 are KGHSH and LQKENI. The CDR3 sequence is CASSPTGGAYGYTF. The CDR3 nucleotides read TGTGCCAGCTCACCTACAGGGGGTGCGTATGGCTACACCTTC.

The J gene is TRBJ1-1, the V gene TRBV5-1; TRBD1 is a possible D gene (5 bases). V was cut by 0 bases and J by 4 bases, with 16 bases left in between. Germline V CDR1 and CDR2: SGHRS, YFSETQ. The CDR3 is made up of 16 amino acids. The CDR3 here is CASSLAGTGRRTEAFF. CDR3 nucleotides: TGCGCCAGCAGCTTGGCCGGGACGGGGAGGCGCACTGAAGCTTTCTTT.

This clone was found once. This chain uses TRBV25-1 with TRBJ2-3, with TRBD2 matching 12 bases. V was clipped by 3 bases and J by 0 bases; unmatched bases: 4. Looked up from germline, CDR1 is MGHDK and CDR2 is SYGVNS. CDR3 length: 17 residues. CDR3 bases: TGTGCCAGCAGTGACAGACTAGCGGGGGACAGCACAGATACGCAGTATTTT. The encoded protein is CASSDRLAGDSTDTQYF.

V gene TRBV28 combines with J gene TRBJ1-5; D remains ambiguous. The CDR3 is 11 residues long. V lost 6 bases and J lost 3, with 3 bases in between. Germline V gene data show CDR1 as MDHEN and CDR2 as SYDVKM. CDR3 amino acids: CASSYNQPQHF. CDR3 sequence (DNA): TGTGCCAGCAGCTACAATCAGCCCCAGCATTTT.

The CDR3, as DNA: TGTGCCAGCAGGACAGGGTACGAGCAGTACTTC. Translating gives CASRTGYEQYF. The chain is built from TRBV6-1 and TRBJ2-7; TRBD1 agrees at 7 bases. The CDR3 is 11 residues long. With 6 bases clipped from V and 4 bases from J, the junction kept 0 bases outside the gene matches. CDR1 MNHNS and CDR2 SASEGT come from the germline V gene.

V is TRBV6-6 and J is TRBJ2-7, with 12 nucleotides matching TRBD2. V shed 7 bases, J shed 3 bases, and the junction held 7 bases outside the gene matches. Germline loops: CDR1 MNHNY, CDR2 SVGAGI (reference sequence). The CDR3 spans 15 residues. The CDR3: CASNPRGLAGYEQYF. The CDR3 coding sequence is TGTGCCAGCAATCCTAGGGGACTAGCGGGCTACGAGCAGTACTTC.